The rows below give T cell receptor beta chains drawn from one sample of a study of shared T cell receptors in the human thymus. Produced via immunoSEQ multiplex PCR; TCRdb's table is partial and in-frame only. The profile shows 500,000 to 850,000 clones, around 87% of them singletons. These same records also appear under a second study, on human thymus T cells.

Sequencing input: thymocytes. Receptors were obtained from a boy less than two years old with a congenital heart defect. Each CDR3 is given with its conserved first and last residue. A D gene is named only where the DNA matches it firmly. Rows give clone size only sometimes, using once, few, many, or a class for an expanded clone.

len: 14; abundance: .; j_gene: TRBJ2-7; v_gene: TRBV27; d_gene: .; CDR3nt: TGTGCCAGCATTGGACCGGGACTTGAATACGAGCAGTACTTC; CDR3aa: CASIGPGLEYEQYF
len: 15; abundance: .; j_gene: TRBJ2-3; v_gene: TRBV25-1; d_gene: TRBD2; CDR3nt: TGTGCCAGCAGTGAATCGACTAGCGGGGTTGATACGCAGTATTTT; CDR3aa: CASSESTSGVDTQYF
len: 14; abundance: .; j_gene: TRBJ2-7; v_gene: TRBV2; d_gene: .; CDR3nt: TGTGCCAGCAGTGTTGTCGAGAGTTCCTACGAGCAGTACTTC; CDR3aa: CASSVVESSYEQYF
len: 16; abundance: .; j_gene: TRBJ1-1; v_gene: TRBV5-1; d_gene: TRBD1; CDR3nt: TGCGCCAGCAGCATGGGACAGGGGCGGGTTGGCACTGAAGCTTTCTTT; CDR3aa: CASSMGQGRVGTEAFF
len: 15; abundance: .; j_gene: TRBJ2-5; v_gene: TRBV15; d_gene: TRBD1; CDR3nt: TGTGCCACCAGGCCCCGGACAGGGGGACAAGAGACCCAGTACTTC; CDR3aa: CATRPRTGGQETQYF
len: 16; abundance: .; j_gene: TRBJ2-1; v_gene: TRBV19; d_gene: TRBD2; CDR3nt: TGTGCCAGTAGTATAGATACTGCTAGCGGGAGAAATGAGCAGTTCTTC; CDR3aa: CASSIDTASGRNEQFF
len: 15; abundance: .; j_gene: TRBJ1-1; v_gene: TRBV19; d_gene: TRBD1; CDR3nt: TGTGCCACCCTCCCCGCAGGGGGCGGTGACACTGAAGCTTTCTTT; CDR3aa: CATLPAGGGDTEAFF
len: 14; abundance: once; j_gene: TRBJ2-1; v_gene: TRBV14; d_gene: .; CDR3nt: TGTGCCAGCAGCTGTCGCGCTACCTACAATGAGCAGTTCTTC; CDR3aa: CASSCRATYNEQFF
len: 14; abundance: .; j_gene: TRBJ2-2; v_gene: TRBV18; d_gene: .; CDR3nt: TGTGCCAGCTCACCACCCCAGTACACCGGGGAGCTGTTTTTT; CDR3aa: CASSPPQYTGELFF
len: 14; abundance: .; j_gene: TRBJ1-1; v_gene: TRBV2; d_gene: .; CDR3nt: TGTGCCAGCAGTGATGGCGATTCCAGGACTGAAGCTTTCTTT; CDR3aa: CASSDGDSRTEAFF
len: 17; abundance: .; j_gene: TRBJ2-7; v_gene: TRBV5-1; d_gene: TRBD2; CDR3nt: TGCGCCAGCAGCTTGGCGGCTAGCGGGGGGGGAGTTGACGAGCAGTACTTC; CDR3aa: CASSLAASGGGVDEQYF
len: 16; abundance: .; j_gene: TRBJ2-7; v_gene: TRBV19; d_gene: TRBD2; CDR3nt: TGTGCCAGTAACCCTAGCGGGAGTATCGAATCCTACGAGCAGTACTTC; CDR3aa: CASNPSGSIESYEQYF